These 32 T cell receptor beta chains originate from one sample sequenced in a study of blood T cell repertoires in COVID-19. Measured with immunoSEQ multiplex PCR; TCRdb has only the in-frame clones, and not every one. The sample lists roughly 56,000 clones, around 86% seen once, with about 6.7% in the top ten. The sample consisted of peripheral blood. The receptor set was obtained from a man aged 45-60 years with active COVID-19.

J is TRBJ2-5 and V is TRBV7-6; perhaps TRBD2 as D (6 bases). This CDR3 has 16 amino acids. Germline loops: CDR1 SGHVS, CDR2 FNYEAQ. V was pared by 0 bases and J by 5 bases, with 16 bases between. CDR3 sequence: CASSLAPPSVFETQYF. The CDR3 DNA reads TGTGCCAGCAGCTTAGCCCCCCCTAGCGTGTTCGAGACCCAGTACTTC.

The chain is built from TRBV5-1 and TRBJ2-2; 9 bases match TRBD1. Trimming removed 4 bases from V and 4 bases from J; junction bases left unmatched: 5. CDR3 length equals 15 residues. Germline V gene data show CDR1 as SGHRS and CDR2 as YFSETQ. Here the CDR3 reads CASSPGQGPTGELFF. The CDR3 DNA sequence: TGCGCCAGCAGCCCGGGACAGGGTCCCACCGGGGAGCTGTTTTTT.

The rearrangement joins TRBV5-8 to TRBJ2-4; 7 nucleotides line up with TRBD2. Germline values: CDR1 SGHTS, CDR2 YDEGEE. CDR3 size: 19 residues. With V trimmed by 4 bases and J by 1 base, 17 bases remained unmatched. CDR3 in amino acids: CASSTRGERGPRAKNIQYF. CDR3 bases: TGTGCCAGCAGCACCCGGGGAGAGCGGGGCCCCCGGGCCAAAAACATTCAGTACTTC.

V usage is TRBV5-1 and J usage is TRBJ1-2, with a tentative D call TRBD1 (5 bases). Germline V lookup: CDR1 SGHRS, CDR2 YFSETQ. Trimming stripped 4 bases from V and 3 bases from J, with 16 bases between. This CDR3 has 15 residues. CDR3 coding DNA: TGCGCCAGCAGCGTATCACGGGGGAACGACTATGGCTACACCTTC. Its protein is CASSVSRGNDYGYTF.

V is TRBV5-4 and J is TRBJ2-7; a weak D match, TRBD2 (5 bases). Germline lookup yields CDR1 SGHNT and CDR2 YYREEE (reference sequence). The CDR3 has 14 residues. Trimming removed 4 bases at V and 6 bases at J, with 17 bases between. The CDR3 DNA sequence: TGTGCCAGCAGCGAGGGCCCGACCGTGCGCGAGCAGTACTTC. This encodes CASSEGPTVREQYF.

The chain is built from TRBV9 and TRBJ1-6; 7 bases match TRBD1. CDR1 is SGDLS, CDR2 YYNGEE, per germline. The CDR3 sequence is 15 residues long. The V and J ends lost 3 bases and 11 bases, in that order; junction bases with no gene match: 11. CDR3 in DNA: TGTGCCAGCAGCGCGTCAAGACAGGGATATGCACCCCTCCACTTT. Amino acids: CASSASRQGYAPLHF. Filled out from reference TRBV9 and TRBJ1-6, the complete variable domain reads DSGVTQTPKHLITATGQRVTLRCSPRSGDLSVYWYQQSLDQGLQFLIQYYNGEERAKGNILERFSAQQFPDLHSELNLSSLELGDSALYFCASSASRQGYAPLHFGNGTRLTVT.

The chain recombines TRBV4-3 with TRBJ1-1; D possibly corresponds to TRBD1 (5 bases). The germline V gene encodes CDR1 LGHNA and CDR2 YSLEER. Between the trimmed V and J ends, which lost 0 bases and 4 bases, there was a span of 9 bases. This CDR3 contains 14 residues. The CDR3 sequence is CASSQDSGGTEAFF. The CDR3 region has the DNA TGCGCCAGCAGCCAAGATTCGGGGGGCACTGAAGCTTTCTTT.

In DNA form, the CDR3 reads TGCGCCAGCAGCCCCCCGGGGTTCAGGACGATCAGAAGTCAGCCCCAGCATTTT. The encoded protein is CASSPPGFRTIRSQPQHF. The genes are TRBV4-1 and TRBJ1-5, with D unresolved. Trimming left V 4 bases short and J 6 bases short, with 25 bases between. There are 18 residues in the CDR3. The germline V gene encodes CDR1 MGHRA and CDR2 YSYEKL.

The rearrangement links TRBV3-1 (or the pseudogene TRBV3-2) to TRBJ1-6; D is undetermined. V was trimmed by 4 bases and J by 7 bases, leaving 11 bases between them. Germline CDR1 and CDR2: LGHDT and YNNKEL (reference sequence). The CDR3 is made up of 14 amino acids. CDR3 nucleotides: TGTGCCAGCAGCCTAGCCCGGGAGAATTCACCCCTCCACTTT. The encoded protein is CASSLARENSPLHF.

This sequence joins TRBV18 and TRBJ2-2; 8 positions agree with TRBD2. In germline, CDR1 is KGHSH, CDR2 LQKENI. V dropped 0 bases and J dropped 1; count of bases not matched to a gene: 4. CDR3 length: 17 amino acids. The chain's CDR3 is CASSPPSGELNTGELFF. In DNA form, the CDR3 reads TGTGCCAGCTCACCACCTAGCGGGGAATTGAACACCGGGGAGCTGTTTTTT. Complete variable domain (other parts from reference TRBV18 and TRBJ2-2): NAGVMQNPRHLVRRRGQEARLRCSPMKGHSHVYWYRQLPEEGLKFMVYLQKENIIDESGMPKERFSAEFPKEGPSILRIQQVVRGDSAAYFCASSPPSGELNTGELFFGEGSRLTVL.

The gene calls are TRBV11-2 and TRBJ2-4, with 8 nucleotides matching TRBD2. Unmatched junction bases numbered 10, after V lost 5 bases and J lost 7 bases. The CDR3 spans 15 residues. The germline CDR1 and CDR2 sequences are SGHAT and FQNNGV. CDR3: CASSPGSGVRNIQYF. The CDR3 coding sequence is TGTGCCAGCAGCCCGGGTAGCGGGGTTAGGAACATTCAGTACTTC.

In the case of this clone: Other DNA sequences in the same sample also yield this CDR3. The chain combines TRBV5-1 with TRBJ1-5; D is uncertain. The CDR3 loop spans 14 amino acids. Germline CDR1 and CDR2: SGHRS and YFSETQ. The V end lost 0 bases, the J end lost 4 bases, and 8 bases lay between the germline ends. CDR3 bases: TGCGCCAGCAGCTTGGACGGAGTGAATCAGCCCCAGCATTTT. Amino acid sequence: CASSLDGVNQPQHF.

The chain has TRBV7-9 and TRBJ1-4; 9 bases map to TRBD1. The CDR3 contains 14 residues. Per germline, CDR1 SEHNR and CDR2 FQNEAQ (reference sequence). V shed 8 bases, J shed 8 bases, and the junction held 9 bases outside the gene matches. The CDR3 region is CASGLRTGEEKLFF. Written as DNA, the CDR3 is TGTGCCAGCGGACTCCGGACAGGGGAGGAAAAACTGTTTTTT. Based on the CDR3 plus reference TRBV7-9 and TRBJ1-4, the full variable domain is DTGVSQNPRHKITKRGQNVTFRCDPISEHNRLYWYRQTLGQGPEFLTYFQNEAQLEKSRLLSDRFSAERPKGSFSTLEIQRTEQGDSAMYLCASGLRTGEEKLFFGSGTQLSVL.

The rearrangement joins TRBV24-1 to TRBJ1-3, with 9 bases fitting TRBD1. The CDR3 spans 15 residues. The J segment lost 0 bases and the V segment lost 9 bases, leaving 5 bases of the junction unmatched. The germline V gene encodes CDR1 KGHDR and CDR2 SFDVKD. CDR3 amino acids: CATPGTGFSGNTIYF. The CDR3 nucleotides read TGTGCCACCCCCGGGACAGGGTTCTCTGGAAACACCATATATTTT.

The chain couples TRBV6-1 to TRBJ2-7; D is unresolved. The germline gives CDR1 MNHNS, CDR2 SASEGT. This CDR3 is 12 amino acids long. V was cut by 0 bases and J by 4 bases, with 4 bases left in between. The CDR3 region has the DNA TGTGCCAGCAGTGAAGCGAGGTACGAGCAGTACTTC. Translating gives CASSEARYEQYF.

This clone appeared a few times. V is TRBV7-9 and J is TRBJ2-1; TRBD2 agrees at 8 bases. V lost 8 bases and J lost 9; bases outside the gene matches: 12. In germline, CDR1 is SEHNR, CDR2 FQNEAQ (reference sequence). The CDR3 extends over 14 amino acids. CDR3 in DNA: TGTGCCAGCGGACGGGAGGGTGAGTTTACTGAGCAGTTCTTC. Translation gives CASGREGEFTEQFF.

This chain connects TRBV7-2 to TRBJ2-5; D gene ambiguous. This CDR3 contains 13 residues. Germline V gives CDR1 SGHTA, CDR2 FQGNSA. Trimming removed 5 bases at V and 5 bases at J, with 12 bases between. The CDR3 DNA reads as TGTGCCAGCAGCCGTAGCCTGCTGGAGACCCAGTACTTC. This sequence encodes CASSRSLLETQYF.

The rearrangement joins TRBV18 to TRBJ2-7; D perhaps matches TRBD2 (5 bases). This CDR3 is 14 amino acids long. V was clipped by 3 bases and J by 0 bases, with 9 bases between them. CDR1 and CDR2 from the germline V gene are KGHSH and LQKENI. The CDR3 loop reads CASSPVRGSYEQYF. In DNA form, the CDR3 reads TGTGCCAGCTCACCGGTCCGGGGCTCCTACGAGCAGTACTTC.

The gene calls are TRBV2 and TRBJ1-5; maybe TRBD1 (5 bases). CDR1 and CDR2 (germline): SNHLY, FYNNEI. Trimming pared 4 bases from V and 0 bases from J, leaving 22 bases between. This CDR3 spans 19 amino acids. The chain's CDR3 is CASSAGHDSDSYSNQPQHF. The CDR3 DNA sequence: TGTGCCAGCAGTGCAGGGCACGATTCAGACAGCTATAGCAATCAGCCCCAGCATTTT.

The chain has TRBV23-1 and TRBJ2-3, with D perhaps matching TRBD2 (5 bases). Being an ORF, TRBV23-1 has a function that is uncertain. This CDR3 spans 17 amino acids. Trimming pared 3 bases from V and 2 bases from J, leaving 18 bases between. CDR3 DNA: TGCGCCAGCAGTCATATCAAGGAGGTAAAAAACACAGATACGCAGTATTTT. Translated, it gives CASSHIKEVKNTDTQYF.

CDR3: CASSMSGQPQHF. Written as DNA, the CDR3 is TGTGCCAGCAGCATGTCGGGTCAGCCCCAGCATTTT. V usage is TRBV7-9 and J usage is TRBJ1-5, with D unclear. Germline CDR1 is SEHNR and CDR2 is FQNEAQ (reference sequence). The germline V and J ends were trimmed by 5 bases and 6 bases, with 8 bases remaining between them. CDR3 length equals 12 residues.

The rearrangement links TRBV29-1 to TRBJ2-7; 11 bases agree with TRBD2. CDR3 size: 14 residues. With 1 base clipped from V and 2 bases from J, the junction kept 1 base outside the gene matches. The V gene's germline CDR1 is SQVTM and CDR2 ANQGSEA. Here the CDR3 reads CSVEGLAGTYEQYF. The CDR3 DNA is TGCAGCGTTGAAGGACTAGCGGGAACCTACGAGCAGTACTTC.

The chain carries TRBV7-2 and TRBJ2-7, with 12 bases aligning to TRBD1. CDR3 length: 14 amino acids. V shed 3 bases, J shed 6 bases, and the junction held 3 bases outside the gene matches. Germline loops: CDR1 SGHTA, CDR2 FQGNSA. The CDR3 spells CASSFRDRGREQYF. In DNA, the CDR3 is TGTGCCAGCAGCTTCCGGGACAGGGGGCGCGAGCAGTACTTC.

CDR3 DNA: TGTGCCAGCAGCGCCACAGGGTTTGGGACTGAAGCTTTCTTT. It translates to CASSATGFGTEAFF. The chain joins TRBV9 to TRBJ1-1, with D possibly TRBD1 on 6 matching bases. Germline V gives CDR1 SGDLS, CDR2 YYNGEE. The CDR3 length is 14 residues. V lost 3 bases and J lost 5, with 14 bases in between.

The chain is built from TRBV2 and TRBJ2-5; TRBD1 might be the D (6 bases). CDR1 SNHLY and CDR2 FYNNEI come from the germline V gene. This CDR3 region has 14 residues. Trimming cost V 4 bases and J 2 bases, with 11 bases left between them. CDR3 residues: CASSAGTTQETQYF. The CDR3 coding sequence is TGTGCCAGCAGTGCCGGGACAACACAAGAGACCCAGTACTTC.

V usage is TRBV19 and J usage is TRBJ2-2; D unresolved. The germline V gene has CDR1 LNHDA and CDR2 SQIVND (reference sequence). There are 10 residues in the CDR3. Trimming removed 9 bases at V and 7 bases at J, with 6 bases between. The CDR3 here is CASGSGELFF. Here the CDR3 DNA reads TGTGCCAGCGGTAGCGGGGAGCTGTTTTTT.

This chain uses TRBV5-5 with TRBJ2-3; maybe TRBD2 (6 bases). The CDR3 covers 20 residues. Per germline, CDR1 SGHKS and CDR2 YYEKEE (reference sequence). V was trimmed by 2 bases and J by 0 bases, leaving 25 bases between them. The CDR3 region has the DNA TGTGCCAGCAGCTTTCCGGCAGGGTCGAGCGGGCCGACTAGCACAGATACGCAGTATTTT. This gives the protein CASSFPAGSSGPTSTDTQYF.

The chain employs TRBV5-1 and TRBJ1-2; D possibly corresponds to TRBD1 (6 bases). Germline-derived CDR1 and CDR2 are SGHRS and YFSETQ. CDR3 size: 13 residues. The V end was cut by 4 bases, the J end by 7 bases, with 14 bases between. As DNA, the CDR3 is TGCGCCAGCAGCCAGGACAGCCTGGGTGGCTACACCTTC. It codes for CASSQDSLGGYTF.

The rearrangement uses TRBV11-2 and TRBJ2-7; D unresolved. Germline lookup yields CDR1 SGHAT and CDR2 FQNNGV. The CDR3 runs to 14 residues. V was pared by 2 bases and J by 6 bases, with 14 bases between. This CDR3 reads CASSLRSLRGEQYF. Here the CDR3 DNA reads TGTGCCAGCAGCTTAAGGTCGCTTCGAGGCGAGCAGTACTTC.

The CDR3 region is CASSIDGSSYNEQFF. The DNA for the CDR3 is TGTGCCAGCAGCATCGACGGGAGCTCCTACAATGAGCAGTTCTTC. The V and J genes are TRBV11-3 and TRBJ2-1, with D possibly being TRBD2 (6 bases). Germline V gene sequence: CDR1 SGHNT, CDR2 YENEEA. V was cut by 5 bases and J by 0 bases, with 11 bases left in between. This CDR3 region has 15 residues.

The chain combines TRBV5-5 with TRBJ1-2, with no clear D. CDR1 is SGHKS, CDR2 YYEKEE, per germline (reference sequence). This CDR3 has 15 residues. The V gene lost 4 bases and the J gene lost 4 bases, with 17 bases spanning the gap. The CDR3 nucleotides are TGTGCCAGCAGCCCAAGCCCGGGAGGAATCTATGGCTACACCTTC. It codes for CASSPSPGGIYGYTF.

The rearrangement uses TRBV25-1 and TRBJ1-1, with D perhaps matching TRBD1 (5 bases). Germline V gene sequence: CDR1 MGHDK, CDR2 SYGVNS. The CDR3 loop spans 17 amino acids. The V end was cut by 7 bases, the J end by 0 bases, with 21 bases between. CDR3 in DNA: TGTGCCAGCACCAAAGGGGTGGGCGCGGGGATGAACACTGAAGCTTTCTTT. It encodes CASTKGVGAGMNTEAFF.